The source of this T cell receptor beta chain is a study of cytomegalovirus exposure and HLA in healthy donors. Both 60 Vbeta primers and 13 Jbeta primers went into the PCR. Sequencing was performed with immunoSEQ multiplex PCR; in TCRdb, only in-frame clones are kept and a portion is missing. Of some 66,000 clones in the sample, 80% to 90% were seen once. V was clipped by 4 bases and J by 0 bases, with 13 bases between them. The CDR3 covers 15 residues. The V gene's germline CDR1 is MGHRA and CDR2 YSYEKL. The specimen sequenced was PBMCs. The receptor was derived from a woman aged 25 to 39 in good health and CMV-seronegative. The chain recombines TRBV4-1 with TRBJ2-7, with D tentatively TRBD2 (6 bases). CDR3 amino acids: CASSRGGASSYEQYF. CDR3 DNA: TGCGCCAGCAGCCGGGGCGGGGCTTCCTCCTACGAGCAGTACTTC.